This entry describes one TCR beta chain. Its antigen is unknown. Unrecorded immune exposure was likely among donors, who were nominally healthy when sampled. It was with 60 Vbeta and 13 Jbeta primers that the PCR ran. Clones were sequenced by immunoSEQ multiplex PCR, and TCRdb holds only the in-frame ones, with some missing. Here the sample spans 90,000 or so clones, around four fifths being singletons. Germline V CDR1 and CDR2: MNHEY, SMNVEV (reference sequence). Losses at the gene ends were 2 bases for V and 1 base for J; bases not matched to a gene: 8. This CDR3 has 17 residues. The data were obtained in a study of cytomegalovirus exposure and HLA in healthy donors. Study results and limitations: The study recorded 160 or so TCR beta chains that were cytomegalovirus-associated.

This clonotype originated in a man aged 25 to 40 in good health and CMV-seropositive. Sequencing input: PBMCs. This chain links TRBV27 with TRBJ1-3; 7 bases match TRBD1. The CDR3 protein is CASSLISGTASGNTIYF. CDR3 bases: TGTGCCAGCAGTTTAATCTCCGGGACAGCATCTGGAAACACCATATATTTT.